The 22 T cell receptor beta chains below were found in one sample sequenced in a study of T cell repertoires in cytomegalovirus infection. TCRdb re-called the reads through MiXCR, storing one row per CDR3 protein. The sample has fewer than 400,000 distinct CDR3 sequences, around 18% seen once. Sequencing was carried out using PBMCs. The receptor set was obtained from a human donor in good health (CMV status not recorded). Some clones in this sample may be carry-over from other donors' samples.

This sequence joins TRBV6-1 and TRBJ2-3; perhaps TRBD2 as D (7 bases). This CDR3 has 17 amino acids. Germline CDR1 MNHNS, CDR2 SASEGT. Trimming shortened V by 5 bases and J by 0 bases, and 18 bases separated the two germline ends. The CDR3 loop reads CASSYRASGSSTDTQYF. CDR3 nucleotides: TGTGCCAGCAGTTACAGGGCTAGCGGAAGTAGCACAGATACGCAGTATTTT.

This clonotype was seen a handful of times. V gene TRBV10-3 combines with J gene TRBJ2-3; 10 bases align to TRBD2. The CDR3 loop spans 14 amino acids. Germline CDR1 is ENHRY and CDR2 is SYGVKD. V lost 7 bases, J lost 6 bases, and 7 bases stayed unmatched. CDR3 in amino acids: CAIMTAGGSDTQYF. The DNA of the CDR3 is TGTGCCATCATGACAGCGGGAGGGTCGGATACGCAGTATTTT.

This clonotype appeared once. The V gene is TRBV5-1, the J gene TRBJ2-5, with D uncertain. The ends were cut back, 0 bases at V and 4 bases at J, with 4 bases in the middle. This CDR3 region has 12 residues. CDR1 and CDR2 (germline): SGHRS, YFSETQ. DNA for the CDR3: TGCGCCAGCAGCTTGGATTTAGAGACCCAGTACTTC. It yields the protein CASSLDLETQYF.

This clonotype was seen a few times. This chain's CDR3 is CSAREGTRQETQYF. Here the CDR3 DNA reads TGCAGTGCTAGAGAGGGGACTAGGCAAGAGACCCAGTACTTC. The rearrangement links TRBV20-1 to TRBJ2-5, with 8 bases aligning to TRBD2. After removal of 0 bases from V and 2 bases from J, the junction contained 2 bases not matched to a gene. CDR3 length equals 14 residues. The V gene's germline CDR1 is DFQATT and CDR2 SNEGSKA (reference sequence).

In this sample, this clonotype turned up many times. The genes are TRBV2 and TRBJ2-7; 9 bases agree with TRBD1. The CDR3 has 14 amino acids. Germline CDR1 reads SNHLY; CDR2 reads FYNNEI. Trimming cost V 6 bases and J 3 bases; bases outside gene matches: 6. CDR3 residues: CASSSGQGYYEQYF. The CDR3 nucleotides are TGTGCCAGCAGCTCGGGACAGGGATACTACGAGCAGTACTTC.

V and J are TRBV5-1 and TRBJ2-2, with 7 bases identical to TRBD1. V shed 4 bases, J shed 7 bases, and the junction held 7 bases outside the gene matches. Germline V gene data show CDR1 as SGHRS and CDR2 as YFSETQ. CDR3 length equals 14 residues. This chain's CDR3 is CASSGGQADGELFF. Written as DNA, the CDR3 is TGCGCCAGCAGCGGCGGACAGGCCGACGGGGAGCTGTTTTTT.

This clonotype was seen at least ten times. This chain uses TRBV7-2 with TRBJ1-1; TRBD1 might be the D (5 bases). The germline V and J ends were trimmed by 6 bases and 8 bases, with 19 bases remaining between them. Germline V gives CDR1 SGHTA, CDR2 FQGNSA. The CDR3 runs to 14 residues. CDR3: CASRAVGGATEAFF. DNA of the CDR3: TGTGCCAGCAGAGCCGTAGGTGGGGCGACGGAAGCTTTCTTT.

This clonotype was seen a few times. This sequence joins TRBV10-3 and TRBJ2-1, with 8 bases that match TRBD1. V lost 10 bases to trimming and J lost 5 bases; unmatched junction nucleotides: 10. Per germline, CDR1 ENHRY and CDR2 SYGVKD. The CDR3 is 14 residues long. In nucleotides, the CDR3 is TGTGCCAGCGTTAGACAGGGGTCGGACAATGAGCAGTTCTTC. Its protein is CASVRQGSDNEQFF.

The sample holds many counts of this clonotype. This sequence joins TRBV28 and TRBJ1-4, with D perhaps TRBD1 (5 bases). This CDR3 comprises 15 residues. V shed 4 bases and J shed 8 bases, with 17 bases lying between them. The germline V gene encodes CDR1 MDHEN and CDR2 SYDVKM. CDR3 bases: TGTGCCAGCAGTTCGACCGAGGCAGGGAGGGAAAAACTGTTTTTT. It yields the protein CASSSTEAGREKLFF. Together with reference TRBV28 and TRBJ1-4, the CDR3 gives the full variable domain: DVKVTQSSRYLVKRTGEKVFLECVQDMDHENMFWYRQDPGLGLRLIYFSYDVKMKEKGDIPEGYSVSREKKERFSLILESASTNQTSMYLCASSSTEAGREKLFFGSGTQLSVL.

This clonotype occurred many times. V usage is TRBV7-2 and J usage is TRBJ2-7; 14 bases line up with TRBD2. After removal of 5 bases from V and 1 base from J, the junction contained 10 bases not matched to a gene. CDR1 SGHTA and CDR2 FQGNSA come from the germline V gene. CDR3 length: 18 amino acids. The CDR3, as DNA: TGTGCCAGCAGCCCCCTGTGGACTAGCGGGAGGTTTTCCTACGAGCAGTACTTC. It specifies CASSPLWTSGRFSYEQYF.

This clonotype showed up many times. The J gene is TRBJ2-2, the V gene TRBV7-2, with 7 nucleotides matching TRBD2. The CDR3 is made up of 16 amino acids. The trim removed 1 base at V and 4 bases at J, leaving 6 bases unmatched. Germline assignment: CDR1 SGHTA and CDR2 FQGNSA. CDR3 bases: TGTGCCAGCAGCTTAGGGGGGGGACTAACCACCGGGGAGCTGTTTTTT. It yields the protein CASSLGGGLTTGELFF.

The chain is built from TRBV7-9 and TRBJ2-7; the match to TRBD1 covers 7 bases. There are 13 residues in the CDR3. The V and J ends lost 4 bases and 2 bases, in that order; junction bases with no gene match: 2. CDR1 and CDR2 (germline): SEHNR, FQNEAQ (reference sequence). Here the CDR3 DNA reads TGTGCCAGCAGCTCGGACAGGACCTACGAGCAGTACTTC. Residues: CASSSDRTYEQYF.

The sample holds many counts of this clonotype. This chain joins TRBV7-2 and TRBJ2-3; D is perhaps TRBD1 (5 bases). The ends were cut back, 1 base at V and 1 base at J, with 12 bases in the middle. Germline V gene data show CDR1 as SGHTA and CDR2 as FQGNSA. This CDR3 is 16 amino acids long. The CDR3 region is CASSLVVLQGTDTQYF. The CDR3 DNA follows: TGTGCCAGCAGCTTAGTCGTGTTACAGGGCACAGATACGCAGTATTTT.

Comments on this clonotype: A junction boundary mismatches the germline segment, possibly from a read error. The gene calls are TRBV5-3 and TRBJ2-1, with 8 bases lining up with TRBD1. TRBV5-3 is an open reading frame whose function is uncertain. This CDR3 comprises 15 residues. The CDR3 region has the DNA TGTGCCAGCAGCTTGGACCAGGGGGCGCATAATGAGCAGTTCTTC. The encoded protein is CASSLDQGAHNEQFF.

This clonotype was counted many times. The CDR3 coding sequence is TGTGCCAGCAGCTTAGTTATCGCCGGGGAGCTGTTTTTT. Its translation: CASSLVIAGELFF. V usage is TRBV7-8 and J usage is TRBJ2-2; D remains unclear. This CDR3 is built from 13 residues. Per the germline V gene, CDR1 is SGHVS and CDR2 is FQNEAQ. V dropped 1 base and J dropped 6 bases, with 6 bases sitting between them.

Details on this clonotype: One end of the junction varies from germline; a read error may be responsible. CDR3 residues: CASSQVAGYDNQPLLF. CDR3 bases: TGCGCCAGCAGCCAAGTGGCAGGCTATGACAATCAGCCCCTGCTTTTT. This chain connects TRBV4-3 to TRBJ1-5; D is undetermined. Germline V gene sequence: CDR1 LGHNA, CDR2 YSLEER. The CDR3 is made up of 16 amino acids.

This clonotype was observed a few times. The J gene is TRBJ1-1, the V gene TRBV4-1; 7 bases fit TRBD1. The CDR3 loop spans 15 amino acids. V lost 4 bases and J lost 5; bases outside the gene matches: 10. Per the germline V gene, CDR1 is MGHRA and CDR2 is YSYEKL. CDR3 residues: CASSRTQGFRTEAFF. For the CDR3, the DNA is TGCGCCAGCAGCCGAACACAGGGGTTTAGGACTGAAGCTTTCTTT.

The chain links TRBV5-1 to TRBJ2-7; D tentatively fits TRBD1 or TRBD2 (5 bases each). Germline CDR1 and CDR2: SGHRS and YFSETQ. This CDR3 is 15 amino acids long. The V end was cut by 4 bases, the J end by 2 bases, with 16 bases between. The CDR3 here is CASSKSGTETYEQYF. The CDR3 nucleotides are TGCGCCAGCAGCAAATCCGGGACGGAAACCTACGAGCAGTACTTC.

This clonotype came up a few times. The gene calls are TRBV6-5 and TRBJ2-3; 7 nucleotides match TRBD2. The CDR3 has 13 residues. The J segment lost 6 bases and the V segment lost 7 bases, leaving 7 bases of the junction unmatched. Germline V gives CDR1 MNHEY, CDR2 SVGAGI. CDR3 sequence: CASNTWGGDTQYF. The CDR3 coding sequence is TGTGCCAGCAACACCTGGGGGGGGGATACGCAGTATTTT.

With respect to this clonotype: A much larger clonotype is one base distant, so this may be a read error. The chain combines TRBV7-2 with TRBJ2-4, with 8 nucleotides matching TRBD2. Germline assignment: CDR1 SGHTA and CDR2 FQGNSA. V shed 5 bases, J shed 0 bases, and the junction held 6 bases outside the gene matches. This CDR3 region has 16 residues. The CDR3 DNA follows: TGTGCCAGCAGCCCGACTAGCGCGGGAGCCAAAAACATTCAGTACTTC. Translation: CASSPTSAGAKNIQYF.

This clonotype was picked up a small number of times. This chain links TRBV7-9 with TRBJ2-7; weak D call: TRBD2 (5 bases). Between the trimmed V and J ends, which lost 8 bases and 7 bases, there was a span of 18 bases. This CDR3 has 13 residues. Germline CDR1 SEHNR, CDR2 FQNEAQ (reference sequence). CDR3 region: CASRGPSAEEQYF. The CDR3 bases are TGTGCCAGCCGGGGTCCCTCAGCGGAGGAGCAGTACTTC.

This clonotype has a handful of counts. The chain combines TRBV7-2 with TRBJ1-2, with TRBD1 matching over 7 bases. Per germline, CDR1 SGHTA and CDR2 FQGNSA. The CDR3 has 13 amino acids. V trimming: 5 bases; J trimming: 5 bases; junction bases outside the gene matches: 5. CDR3 protein: CASSRQGGYGYTF. The CDR3 coding sequence is TGTGCCAGCAGCCGACAGGGCGGTTATGGCTACACCTTC. The variable domain in full, with the rest retrieved from reference TRBV7-2 and TRBJ1-2, is GAGVSQSPSNKVTEKGKDVELRCDPISGHTALYWYRQSLGQGLEFLIYFQGNSAPDKSGLPSDRFSAERTGGSVSTLTIQRTQQEDSAVYLCASSRQGGYGYTFGSGTRLTVV.